Listed below are T cell receptor beta chains from one sample, sequenced in a study of post-analysis software for immune sequencing data. TCRdb independently ran MiXCR on the PCR reads; one entry per CDR3 protein. The table lists about 770,000 distinct CDR3 sequences, about half of them singletons. The sample consisted of blood. Every receptor here comes from a girl aged 10 to 17 with multiple sclerosis. Each CDR3 is given without its conserved first and last residue. The order of the fields is J gene, clone size, CDR3 length, V gene, CDR3 protein. The size of a clone is reported for some rows only, either as once, few or many, or as a class for expanded clones.

j_call: TRBJ2-7; clone_size: NA; cdr3_length: 13; v_call: TRBV7-2; cdr3_aa: ASSFRTSGIYEQY
j_call: TRBJ1-1; clone_size: many; cdr3_length: 13; v_call: TRBV5-6; cdr3_aa: ASSLIGPSGTEAF
j_call: TRBJ1-2; clone_size: few; cdr3_length: 13; v_call: TRBV15; cdr3_aa: ATSRSGQSAGGYT
j_call: TRBJ1-5; clone_size: few; cdr3_length: 12; v_call: TRBV15; cdr3_aa: ATSRDGPYQPQH
j_call: TRBJ1-2; clone_size: few; cdr3_length: 11; v_call: TRBV4-3; cdr3_aa: ASSQILSYGYT
j_call: TRBJ2-5; clone_size: few; cdr3_length: 10; v_call: TRBV20-1; cdr3_aa: SARETQETQY
j_call: TRBJ2-5; clone_size: NA; cdr3_length: 10; v_call: TRBV29-1; cdr3_aa: SGDSGQGTQY
j_call: TRBJ2-5; clone_size: NA; cdr3_length: 12; v_call: TRBV7-3; cdr3_aa: ASSFGGQLETQY
j_call: TRBJ2-5; clone_size: few; cdr3_length: 10; v_call: TRBV27; cdr3_aa: AIQTQWGEQY
j_call: TRBJ1-5; clone_size: NA; cdr3_length: 11; v_call: TRBV6-5; cdr3_aa: ASSTGEGQPQH
j_call: TRBJ2-4; clone_size: few; cdr3_length: 15; v_call: TRBV12-3/TRBV12-4; cdr3_aa: ASSFAGGPLAKNIQY
j_call: TRBJ1-2; clone_size: few; cdr3_length: 10; v_call: TRBV7-2; cdr3_aa: ASSWGQSIIT
j_call: TRBJ1-2; clone_size: few; cdr3_length: 13; v_call: TRBV4-3; cdr3_aa: ASSQDWAGARGYT
j_call: TRBJ1-2; clone_size: NA; cdr3_length: 11; v_call: TRBV15; cdr3_aa: ATSRDKYYGYT
j_call: TRBJ2-7; clone_size: NA; cdr3_length: 10; v_call: TRBV5-1; cdr3_aa: ASSREGDEQY
j_call: TRBJ2-1; clone_size: NA; cdr3_length: 14; v_call: TRBV6-6; cdr3_aa: ASSSHAGTLYNEQF
j_call: TRBJ2-6; clone_size: few; cdr3_length: 15; v_call: TRBV7-9; cdr3_aa: ASSLAGPRSGANVLT
j_call: TRBJ2-7; clone_size: NA; cdr3_length: 16; v_call: TRBV4-1; cdr3_aa: ASSQVPRVRGGRYEQY
j_call: TRBJ1-1; clone_size: NA; cdr3_length: 10; v_call: TRBV10-3; cdr3_aa: AISDGNTEAF
j_call: TRBJ2-5; clone_size: NA; cdr3_length: 12; v_call: TRBV6-5; cdr3_aa: ASRIRDYGETQY
j_call: TRBJ1-2; clone_size: few; cdr3_length: 12; v_call: TRBV29-1; cdr3_aa: SVEDQSTGGGYT
j_call: TRBJ2-2; clone_size: NA; cdr3_length: 12; v_call: TRBV7-3; cdr3_aa: ASREGVGSGELF
j_call: TRBJ2-7; clone_size: few; cdr3_length: 11; v_call: TRBV30; cdr3_aa: AWRLAGADEQY
j_call: TRBJ2-5; clone_size: NA; cdr3_length: 11; v_call: TRBV20-1; cdr3_aa: SARRQGGETQY
j_call: TRBJ2-7; clone_size: NA; cdr3_length: 11; v_call: TRBV6-5; cdr3_aa: ASSRQAPDEQY
j_call: TRBJ1-4; clone_size: NA; cdr3_length: 13; v_call: TRBV6-6; cdr3_aa: ASSAWGGAAEKLF
j_call: TRBJ1-2; clone_size: few; cdr3_length: 13; v_call: TRBV6-5; cdr3_aa: ASSYSGTGGNGYT
j_call: TRBJ2-1; clone_size: NA; cdr3_length: 13; v_call: TRBV12-3/TRBV12-4; cdr3_aa: ASSLPSGRWNEQF
j_call: TRBJ1-4; clone_size: NA; cdr3_length: 10; v_call: TRBV14; cdr3_aa: ASSQVDQKLF
j_call: TRBJ2-5; clone_size: NA; cdr3_length: 12; v_call: TRBV9; cdr3_aa: ASSVGTGVETQY
j_call: TRBJ2-7; clone_size: NA; cdr3_length: 12; v_call: TRBV28; cdr3_aa: AAETGTGTYEQY
j_call: TRBJ2-7; clone_size: few; cdr3_length: 9; v_call: TRBV29-1; cdr3_aa: SVGLDSEQY
j_call: TRBJ2-5; clone_size: NA; cdr3_length: 11; v_call: TRBV6-2/TRBV6-3; cdr3_aa: ASRKREFDEQY
j_call: TRBJ2-1; clone_size: few; cdr3_length: 11; v_call: TRBV5-1; cdr3_aa: ASSFPDSVEQF
j_call: TRBJ2-1; clone_size: few; cdr3_length: 11; v_call: TRBV7-3; cdr3_aa: ASSGTAQETQF
j_call: TRBJ1-2; clone_size: few; cdr3_length: 11; v_call: TRBV20-1; cdr3_aa: SAPTGGEGGYT
j_call: TRBJ2-7; clone_size: NA; cdr3_length: 11; v_call: TRBV6-5; cdr3_aa: ASRDIRVYEQY
j_call: TRBJ2-3; clone_size: NA; cdr3_length: 16; v_call: TRBV11-2; cdr3_aa: ASGLDGTSGRVADTQY
j_call: TRBJ2-3; clone_size: NA; cdr3_length: 12; v_call: TRBV29-1; cdr3_aa: SAPAARWGDTQY
j_call: TRBJ2-4; clone_size: NA; cdr3_length: 12; v_call: TRBV9; cdr3_aa: ASSPRTGSQIQY
j_call: TRBJ1-1; clone_size: NA; cdr3_length: 12; v_call: TRBV7-9; cdr3_aa: ASSLLRTDDEAF
j_call: TRBJ1-2; clone_size: few; cdr3_length: 11; v_call: TRBV29-1; cdr3_aa: SVSGVGFYGYT
j_call: TRBJ2-3; clone_size: few; cdr3_length: 11; v_call: TRBV6-1; cdr3_aa: ASSEFSTDTQY
j_call: TRBJ2-5; clone_size: few; cdr3_length: 13; v_call: TRBV6-6; cdr3_aa: ASSDGTSYGETQY
j_call: NA; clone_size: NA; cdr3_length: 15; v_call: TRBV7-2; cdr3_aa: ASSPTIAGGNQETQY
j_call: TRBJ2-1; clone_size: NA; cdr3_length: 15; v_call: TRBV5-1; cdr3_aa: ASSASSRGSSYNEQF
j_call: TRBJ2-7; clone_size: NA; cdr3_length: 13; v_call: TRBV20-1; cdr3_aa: SAKKPGQGFSEQY
j_call: NA; clone_size: once; cdr3_length: 12; v_call: TRBV7-6; cdr3_aa: ASSGPGHPYEQY
j_call: TRBJ1-2; clone_size: few; cdr3_length: 14; v_call: TRBV4-2; cdr3_aa: ASSQPLSTVNYGYT
j_call: TRBJ2-2; clone_size: once; cdr3_length: 12; v_call: TRBV24-1; cdr3_aa: ATEGRLKTGELF
j_call: TRBJ2-7; clone_size: few; cdr3_length: 10; v_call: TRBV29-1; cdr3_aa: SVGREVYEQY
j_call: TRBJ2-5; clone_size: NA; cdr3_length: 12; v_call: TRBV12-3/TRBV12-4; cdr3_aa: ASSPGPGWETQY
j_call: TRBJ2-7; clone_size: NA; cdr3_length: 14; v_call: TRBV20-1; cdr3_aa: SARGPLAGSSYEQY